This TCR beta chain is from a study of blood T cells in healthy people across ages. The second PCR ran about 6 to 12 cycles with a sample-barcoded 5' primer and J-beta primers. Each CDR3 protein is one row after TCRdb ran MiXCR on the 5' RACE reads. Here the sample spans approximately 350,000 distinct CDR3 sequences, 45% to 60% being singletons. The CDR3 totals 14 residues. Trimming removed 3 bases from V and 1 base from J, with 11 bases in between. The germline gives CDR1 SGHRS, CDR2 YFSETQ. There are many counts of this clonotype. The V call is TRBV5-1, the J call TRBJ2-7; D perhaps matches TRBD1 (6 bases). The sequence derives from a man aged 60 to 69 in good health. The sequenced material came from blood. CDR3 DNA sequence: TGCGCCAGCAGCTCCGGACAGAGTTCCTACGAGCAGTACTTC. Translating gives CASSSGQSSYEQYF.